The sequence of this T cell receptor (beta chain) was determined in a study of cytomegalovirus exposure and HLA in healthy donors. The PCR ran on 60 Vbeta and 13 Jbeta primers. Assay used: immunoSEQ multiplex PCR; TCRdb lists only in-frame clones, some missing. The table lists around 150,000 clones, more than 70% of them singletons, with 2% to 2.5% in the top ten. Regarding the study as a whole: For TCR beta chains, V- and J-gene trimming was later linked to a missense DCLRE1C variant. Reports credit the classifier with highly specific, highly sensitive diagnosis of cytomegalovirus status. A few chains linked to CMV were shown in vitro to be specific for CMV antigens.

Deletions cut 1 base from V and 3 bases from J, with 15 bases between. The germline V gene has CDR1 SGHDN and CDR2 FVKESK. The CDR3 consists of 16 residues. About this clone: Its antigen is not known.

V gene TRBV14 combines with J gene TRBJ1-2, with unresolved D. This TCR was recovered from a man aged 25-45 years in good health and CMV-seronegative. Material: PBMCs. CDR3 sequence (DNA): TGTGCCAGCAGCCAAGTTTATCCGAACGCAGACTATGGCTACACCTTC. Its protein product is CASSQVYPNADYGYTF. Complete variable domain (other parts from reference TRBV14 and TRBJ1-2): EAGVTQFPSHSVIEKGQTVTLRCDPISGHDNLYWYRRVMGKEIKFLLHFVKESKQDESGMPNNRFLAERTGGTYSTLKVQPAELEDSGVYFCASSQVYPNADYGYTFGSGTRLTVV.